Presented here are 22 T cell receptor beta chains from one specimen sequenced in a study of chemoradiotherapy in HPV16-positive cancers (dated by TCRdb to the early 2020s). Receptors were amplified or captured by the immunoSEQ multiplex PCR assay. TCRdb carries this immuneACCESS record with in-frame sequences only. Its versions omit some clonotypes, under half of them owing to an unresolved V gene in the studies checked, with the rest unexplained. The sample records about 32,000 clones, approximately 90% of which are singletons. Jointly, the top ten make up roughly 4.4% of the sample. This sample comprised blood, obtained from a patient who underwent chemoradiotherapy. These receptors came from a human donor with HPV-associated anogenital cancer.

V and J are TRBV11-2 and TRBJ1-1, with no clear D. From germline, CDR1 is SGHAT and CDR2 FQNNGV. With 1 base removed from V and 7 bases from J, the gap between germline ends came to 10 bases. The CDR3 extends over 13 amino acids. The CDR3, as DNA: TGTGCCAGCAGCTTAGGGGCAGCCCGTGAAGCTTTCTTT. Encoded protein: CASSLGAAREAFF.

The chain employs TRBV5-1 and TRBJ1-4; 8 nucleotides match TRBD1. Germline V lookup: CDR1 SGHRS, CDR2 YFSETQ. Germline trimming cut 0 bases from V and 4 bases from J; bases unmatched to any gene: 2. This CDR3 comprises 15 residues. For the CDR3, the DNA is TGCGCCAGCAGCTTGGGGACAGGGTTTAATGAAAAACTGTTTTTT. It translates to CASSLGTGFNEKLFF.

The chain employs TRBV9 and TRBJ1-1; D gene uncertain. The CDR3 spans 13 residues. Germline CDR1 is SGDLS and CDR2 is YYNGEE. The V end was cut by 2 bases, the J end by 3 bases, with 8 bases between. CDR3 DNA: TGTGCCAGCAGCGTTCTAGGGTACACTGAAGCTTTCTTT. The encoded protein is CASSVLGYTEAFF.

The rearrangement joins TRBV7-3 to TRBJ1-2; D is possibly TRBD1 (5 bases). CDR3 length: 14 amino acids. Germline CDR1 and CDR2: SGHTA and FQGTGA. The V end lost 0 bases, the J end lost 7 bases, and 12 bases lay between the germline ends. DNA for the CDR3: TGTGCCAGCAGCTTAACCAGGGAAGAGGGTGGCTACACCTTC. It yields the protein CASSLTREEGGYTF.

This chain connects TRBV9 to TRBJ2-3; 7 bases match TRBD2. Germline values: CDR1 SGDLS, CDR2 YYNGEE. The CDR3 has 12 residues. The junction had 0 bases not matched to a gene; V was cut back by 3 bases and J by 5 bases. CDR3 residues: CASSGGGDTQYF. CDR3 sequence (DNA): TGTGCCAGCAGCGGCGGGGGAGATACGCAGTATTTT.

The chain links TRBV28 to TRBJ2-7, with D unresolved. Trimming removed 5 bases at V and 7 bases at J, with 24 bases between. The CDR3 covers 16 residues. CDR1 is MDHEN and CDR2 is SYDVKM in the germline V gene. For the CDR3, the DNA is TGTGCCAGCAGTCCTCGGTCGGCATTCGTGAGTCTTGAGCAGTACTTC. It is translated as CASSPRSAFVSLEQYF.

The chain combines TRBV29-1 with TRBJ2-3, with D maybe TRBD1 (6 bases). Looked up from germline, CDR1 is SQVTM and CDR2 is ANQGSEA. The length of the CDR3 is 14 residues. Trimming removed 5 bases from V and 2 bases from J, with 14 bases in between. The CDR3 reads CSVLGGAHTDTQYF. The CDR3 nucleotides read TGCAGCGTTCTAGGGGGAGCGCACACAGATACGCAGTATTTT.

This chain links TRBV29-1 with TRBJ2-5; D is tentatively TRBD1 or TRBD2 (5 bases each). The CDR3 runs to 12 residues. In germline, CDR1 is SQVTM, CDR2 ANQGSEA. Trimming cost V 3 bases and J 5 bases, with 10 bases left between them. The CDR3 region has the DNA TGCAGCGTTGACCTCTGGGGGGAGACCCAGTACTTC. This gives the protein CSVDLWGETQYF.

This clone was detected once. The chain links TRBV6-1 to TRBJ2-7; D perhaps matches TRBD1 (6 bases). V lost 6 bases to trimming and J lost 3 bases, with 18 bases between them. Germline loops: CDR1 MNHNS, CDR2 SASEGT. The length of the CDR3 is 15 residues. The CDR3 loop reads CASRDPGTNSYEQYF. CDR3 sequence (DNA): TGTGCCAGCAGGGACCCCGGGACAAACAGCTACGAGCAGTACTTC.

The V and J genes are TRBV27 and TRBJ1-4; maybe TRBD1 (5 bases). This CDR3 is built from 14 residues. Trimming took 3 bases from V and 5 from J, leaving 10 bases between them. The germline V gene encodes CDR1 MNHEY and CDR2 SMNVEV (reference sequence). For the CDR3, the DNA is TGTGCCAGCAGTTTTTCCGGGGGGAATGAAAAACTGTTTTTT. The encoded protein is CASSFSGGNEKLFF.

This chain joins TRBV19 and TRBJ2-5; 8 bases line up with TRBD1. After removal of 5 bases from V and 3 bases from J, the junction contained 8 bases not matched to a gene. Germline lookup yields CDR1 LNHDA and CDR2 SQIVND (reference sequence). The CDR3 covers 15 residues. The CDR3: CASSPMDRAKETQYF. In nucleotides, the CDR3 is TGTGCCAGTAGTCCGATGGACAGGGCGAAAGAGACCCAGTACTTC.

This clone was found once. The J gene is TRBJ2-3, the V gene TRBV10-3; D is unclear. This CDR3 has 14 residues. The germline V gene has CDR1 ENHRY and CDR2 SYGVKD. Trimming took 2 bases from V and 0 from J, leaving 6 bases between them. The DNA for the CDR3 is TGTGCCATCAGTGAGGCTCCTAGCACAGATACGCAGTATTTT. This codes for CAISEAPSTDTQYF.

The gene calls are TRBV19 and TRBJ1-5; D unclear. V lost 3 bases and J 0 bases, leaving 6 bases between the germline ends. Germline loops: CDR1 LNHDA, CDR2 SQIVND (reference sequence). The length of the CDR3 is 14 residues. This CDR3 reads CASSILASNQPQHF. The CDR3 bases are TGTGCCAGTAGTATTTTGGCTAGCAATCAGCCCCAGCATTTT.

The J gene is TRBJ2-1, the V gene TRBV27; D is unclear. Germline lookup yields CDR1 MNHEY and CDR2 SMNVEV (reference sequence). This CDR3 region has 15 residues. V was trimmed by 5 bases and J by 6 bases, leaving 17 bases between them. In DNA, the CDR3 is TGTGCCAGCAGTCCGACTCCTAGGTCGGTCAATGAGCAGTTCTTC. Protein sequence: CASSPTPRSVNEQFF.

The chain's CDR3 is CASSLVSSYEQYF. The CDR3, as DNA: TGTGCCAGCAGTTTAGTAAGCTCCTACGAGCAGTACTTC. This rearrangement joins TRBV6-5 to TRBJ2-7, with D unclear. The CDR3 covers 13 residues. Per the germline V gene, CDR1 is MNHEY and CDR2 is SVGAGI. V lost 4 bases and J lost 0, with 7 bases in between.

This CDR3 is CASGSANTGELFF. In nucleotides, the CDR3 is TGTGCCTCAGGTTCAGCGAACACCGGGGAGCTGTTTTTT. The V call is TRBV11-1, the J call TRBJ2-2; D not resolved. The length of the CDR3 is 13 residues. Germline V gene data show CDR1 as SGHAT and CDR2 as FQDESV (reference sequence). V was cut by 11 bases and J by 0 bases, with 10 bases left in between. Based on the CDR3 plus reference TRBV11-1 and TRBJ2-2, the full variable domain is EAEVAQSPRYKITEKSQAVAFWCDPISGHATLYWYRQILGQGPELLVQFQDESVVDDSQLPKDRFSAERLKGVDSTLKIQPAELGDSAMYLCASGSANTGELFFGEGSRLTVL.

The rearrangement uses TRBV5-1 and TRBJ1-4; D gene uncertain. The CDR3 runs 14 residues. Trimming stripped 4 bases from V and 8 bases from J, with 15 bases between. Germline V gene data show CDR1 as SGHRS and CDR2 as YFSETQ. CDR3 protein: CASSQGSGSEKLFF. In nucleotides, the CDR3 is TGCGCCAGCAGCCAAGGGAGTGGCAGCGAAAAACTGTTTTTT.

The rearrangement links TRBV29-1 to TRBJ2-2; 7 positions agree with TRBD1. Germline CDR1 reads SQVTM; CDR2 reads ANQGSEA. The CDR3 is made up of 13 amino acids. V lost 4 bases to trimming and J lost 5 bases; unmatched junction nucleotides: 4. CDR3 region: CSVVTGKTGELFF. CDR3 nucleotides: TGCAGCGTTGTGACAGGGAAAACCGGGGAGCTGTTTTTT.

The rearrangement uses TRBV9 and TRBJ1-4; 7 nucleotides line up with TRBD1. CDR3 size: 15 residues. Per germline, CDR1 SGDLS and CDR2 YYNGEE. V gave up 0 bases and J gave up 8 bases; unmatched junction bases: 7. The CDR3 sequence: CASSVAAGGFEKLFF. The CDR3 region has the DNA TGTGCCAGCAGCGTAGCGGCAGGGGGGTTCGAAAAACTGTTTTTT.

The J gene is TRBJ2-7, the V gene TRBV27, with a tentative D call TRBD2 (6 bases). V lost 6 bases to trimming and J lost 0 bases, with 15 bases between them. Germline-derived CDR1 and CDR2 are MNHEY and SMNVEV (reference sequence). CDR3 length: 15 residues. In DNA, the CDR3 is TGTGCCAGCAGCTTAACCCCGGGACTCTCCTACGAGCAGTACTTC. Residues: CASSLTPGLSYEQYF.

This chain connects TRBV2 to TRBJ1-5; 7 bases agree with TRBD1. The CDR3 covers 14 residues. Unmatched junction bases numbered 3, after V lost 7 bases and J lost 0 bases. Per the germline V gene, CDR1 is SNHLY and CDR2 is FYNNEI. The CDR3 here is CASIDRDSNQPQHF. The CDR3 nucleotides read TGTGCCAGCATCGACAGGGATAGCAATCAGCCCCAGCATTTT.

This clone was recorded once. CDR3 protein: CASSSSGGVGSYEQYF. The CDR3 DNA is TGTGCCAGTAGTTCCTCCGGAGGGGTAGGGTCCTACGAGCAGTACTTC. The chain links TRBV19 to TRBJ2-7, with D perhaps matching TRBD2 (6 bases). The CDR3 covers 16 residues. Trimming removed 5 bases from V and 1 base from J, with 18 bases in between. Germline V CDR1 and CDR2: LNHDA, SQIVND (reference sequence).